These T cell receptor beta chains were read from a single sample in a study of T cells in Graves' hyperthyroidism and ophthalmopathy. TCRdb fed the multiplex PCR reads into MiXCR, producing one record per CDR3 protein. There are about 570,000 distinct CDR3 sequences in the sample; 35% to 55% occur only once, and around 20% lies in the top ten. Specimen: peripheral blood or thyroid tissue (not recorded which). Receptors were obtained from an adult woman with Graves' disease, either hyperthyroidism or ophthalmopathy (not recorded which). Both conserved end residues are part of each CDR3. The D gene is left open where the match is weak. Only some rows state a clone size, as once, few, many or a class for expanded clones.

CDR3 DNA	CDR3 protein	V gene	D gene	CDR3 length	J gene	clone size
TGTGCCAGCAGCTCCGGGACAGTTAAAGCTTTCTTT	CASSSGTVKAFF	TRBV7-2	TRBD1	12	TRBJ1-1	-
TGTGCCAGCAGTCCCGGGACAGGGGGCTTAGAGACCCAGTACTTC	CASSPGTGGLETQYF	TRBV12-3/TRBV12-4	TRBD1	15	TRBJ2-5	many
TGTGCCAGCTCTCGACGGAACTCTGGGGCCAACGTCCTGACTTTC	CASSRRNSGANVLTF	TRBV12-3/TRBV12-4	-	15	TRBJ2-6	many
TGTGCCTGGAGTGTACTAGGCTCCAATCAGCCCCAGCATTTT	CAWSVLGSNQPQHF	TRBV30	-	14	TRBJ1-5	many
TGTGCCATCTCAGACGGCACAGGGGACTACGAGCAGTACTTC	CAISDGTGDYEQYF	TRBV10-3	TRBD1	14	TRBJ2-7	-
TGTGCCAGCAGCACATCGGGACAGGGGGGCTCACCCTTCCACTTT	CASSTSGQGGSPFHF	TRBV7-3	TRBD1	15	TRBJ1-6	few
TGCAGCAGTGAAACGGATCCGGCTCCCGAGCAGTACTTC	CSSETDPAPEQYF	TRBV29-1	-	13	TRBJ2-7	-
TGTGCCAGCAGCTCCGGCAGGAATACCGGGGGGCCTAATGAAAAACTGTTTTTT	CASSSGRNTGGPNEKLFF	TRBV7-3	-	18	TRBJ1-4	-
TGTGCCAGCAGCCCCGAGGGAGTAGGAGAGACCCAGTACTTC	CASSPEGVGETQYF	TRBV6-5	-	14	TRBJ2-5	many
TGTGCCAGCAGACTCGGACAGGGAGGGATTTTGGGCTACACCTTC	CASRLGQGGILGYTF	TRBV6-6	TRBD1	15	TRBJ1-2	many
TGCAGTGCTTACACTAGCGGGAATGAAAAACTGTTTTTT	CSAYTSGNEKLFF	TRBV20-1	-	13	TRBJ1-4	-
TGCAGCGTTCCCGAGGGATATCAGAATGAAAAACTGTTTTTT	CSVPEGYQNEKLFF	TRBV29-1	-	14	TRBJ1-4	once
TGTGCCAGCAGCTTATTGTCAGCAGGGAGCGGCTTGGAGACCCAGTACTTC	CASSLLSAGSGLETQYF	TRBV7-9	-	17	TRBJ2-5	many
TGTGCCAGCAGTGAAGACGCGACTGGGGCCAACGTCCTGACTTTC	CASSEDATGANVLTF	TRBV2	-	15	TRBJ2-6	-
TGCGCCAGCAGCTTGGGACAGCTGTCTGGGGAGCTGTACTTC	CASSLGQLSGELYF	TRBV5-1	-	14	TRBJ2-7	-
TGCAGCGTTGTAGTGATCGAAGCTTTCTTT	CSVVVIEAFF	TRBV29-1	-	10	TRBJ1-1	-
TGTGCCAGCAGCTCCCAGTCAGTCCTAGCGGGAAGGATGGAGACCCAGTACTTC	CASSSQSVLAGRMETQYF	TRBV11-1	TRBD2	18	TRBJ2-5	-
TGTGCCAGCAGCTTAGCGGGACAGGGTAATGAAAAACTGTTTTTT	CASSLAGQGNEKLFF	TRBV7-9	TRBD1	15	TRBJ1-4	many
TGTGCCAGCAGTTCCCTTAGGGATAGCAATCAGCCCCAGCATTTT	CASSSLRDSNQPQHF	TRBV12-3/TRBV12-4	-	15	TRBJ1-5	-
TGCAGTGCACCGGACAGAACCTATAATTCACCCCTCCACTTT	CSAPDRTYNSPLHF	TRBV20-1	-	14	TRBJ1-6	many
TGTGCCATCAGTCCGGGGGTGGGCGAGGGAGAGACCCAGTACTTC	CAISPGVGEGETQYF	TRBV10-3	-	15	TRBJ2-5	many
TGCAGTGCTAGAGGGCTAGCGGGACCTCGAGAGACCCAGTACTTC	CSARGLAGPRETQYF	TRBV20-1	TRBD2	15	TRBJ2-5	-
TGTGCCAGCAGTAGGGAGACGGGTCTCCAAGAGACCCAGTACTTC	CASSRETGLQETQYF	TRBV11-2	-	15	TRBJ2-5	many
TGTGCCAGCAGCTTAGGGGGCGACTCCTATAATTCACCCCTCCACTTT	CASSLGGDSYNSPLHF	TRBV13	-	16	TRBJ1-6	many
TGCAGCGGTCAGGGGGCTGGCTATGGCTACACCTTC	CSGQGAGYGYTF	TRBV29-1	TRBD1	12	TRBJ1-2	many
TGTGCCAGCATAAGAGGACAAGAGACCCAGTACTTC	CASIRGQETQYF	TRBV2	-	12	TRBJ2-5	many
TGTGCCATCAGTGGAACGAGGGGCACTGAAGCTTTCTTT	CAISGTRGTEAFF	TRBV10-3	-	13	TRBJ1-1	many
TGTGCCAGCAGCTACGCCGGGACACCGGTTAACTTC	CASSYAGTPVNF	TRBV5-4	-	12	TRBJ2-7	-
TGCAGTGTTCTTATGGGACAGGGGGCTAGGGAGCAGTACTTC	CSVLMGQGAREQYF	TRBV20-1	TRBD1	14	TRBJ2-7	many
TGTGCCACCAGTGATTCGGTCAACTACGAGCAGTACTTC	CATSDSVNYEQYF	TRBV24-1	-	13	TRBJ2-7	many
TGCGCCAGCAGCTTGGGGTCGAATAGGGGCACTGAAGCTTTCTTT	CASSLGSNRGTEAFF	TRBV5-1	-	15	TRBJ1-1	many
TGTGCCAGCAGTTACTCCCCAGGAGATAACACTGAAGCTTTCTTT	CASSYSPGDNTEAFF	TRBV10-3	-	15	TRBJ1-1	-
TGTGCCACCAGCAGAACGACAGGACACCTCTACGAGCAGTACTTC	CATSRTTGHLYEQYF	TRBV15	-	15	TRBJ2-7	-
TGTGCCAGCAGCTTAGCCCCAAGCGGCTACACCTTC	CASSLAPSGYTF	TRBV7-2	-	12	TRBJ1-2	-
TGTGCCAGTAGTATGACTAGAGCCTCAGAGACCCAGTACTTC	CASSMTRASETQYF	TRBV19	-	14	TRBJ2-5	many
TGTGCCAGCAGTCTCAAATCGGGACTATCCTACGAGCAGTACTTC	CASSLKSGLSYEQYF	TRBV2	TRBD2	15	TRBJ2-7	few
TGTGCCAGCAGTGAACTGGCGGGAGGGTACAATGAGCAGTTCTTT	CASSELAGGYNEQFF	TRBV2	-	15	TRBJ1-1	few
TGTGCCAGCGGAACTAGCCTGACTAGCACCTACGAGCAGTACTTC	CASGTSLTSTYEQYF	TRBV7-4	TRBD2	15	TRBJ2-7	-
TGCAGTGCCAGCAGCCCCGGGGGTCAGCCCCAGCATTTT	CSASSPGGQPQHF	TRBV20-1	-	13	TRBJ1-5	-
TGTGCCAGCAGCCATACTAGCGGGAGGATGGGTACCGGGGAGCTGTTTTTT	CASSHTSGRMGTGELFF	TRBV4-2	TRBD2	17	TRBJ2-2	-
TGTGCCAGCAGTGAAGGGGCGGCTCGAAGCAATCAGCCCCAGCATTTT	CASSEGAARSNQPQHF	TRBV2	-	16	TRBJ1-5	-
TGCGCCAGCAGCCAGACCGGGTCCATGAACACTGAAGCTTTCTTT	CASSQTGSMNTEAFF	TRBV4-1	-	15	TRBJ1-1	many
TGCAGTGCTAGGAGGGGAGGGGGCTGGGAGACCCAGTACTTC	CSARRGGGWETQYF	TRBV20-1	-	14	TRBJ2-5	once
TGTGCCAGCTCACCACGGAACAGGGAAGGCACTAATGAAAAACTGTTTTTT	CASSPRNREGTNEKLFF	TRBV18	-	17	TRBJ1-4	-
TGTGCCAGTAAGAACGGAGTGGGGGCATACACCGGGGCCAACGTCCTGACTTTC	CASKNGVGAYTGANVLTF	TRBV19	-	18	TRBJ2-6	-
TGTGCCAGCAGTGCTAGATTCAGGGACTTTGGTGGCTACACCTTC	CASSARFRDFGGYTF	TRBV7-6	-	15	TRBJ1-2	-
TGTGCCAGCAGCTCTGGGACGTTTGATTATGGCTACACCTTC	CASSSGTFDYGYTF	TRBV7-9	-	14	TRBJ1-2	many
TGTGCCAGCAGCTCTACCCCGGCGGGGTTC	CASSSTPAGF	TRBV7-2	-	10	TRBJ2-5	-
TGTGCCAGCAGTGCGGGACTACCCACGGGGATGATGGAGACCCAGTACTTC	CASSAGLPTGMMETQYF	TRBV6-1	TRBD2	17	TRBJ2-5	once